This TCR beta chain derives from a study of blood T cell repertoires in COVID-19. On this clone itself: Its ends do not fully match the called genes, so a read error is possible.

Sequencing used immunoSEQ multiplex PCR; TCRdb keeps in-frame clones, though not all of them. Of 90,000 to 150,000 clones listed, more than 60% are singletons. The TCR sequence derives from a man aged 50-59 years with acute or convalescent COVID-19. The sequencing input was peripheral blood.

The CDR3 coding sequence is TGTGCCAGCAGCCTCGGGGGACAGGGTAAAGTCTATGGCCACACCTTC. Its translation: CASSLGGQGKVYGHTF. The chain carries TRBV7-3 and TRBJ1-2, with 9 bases aligning to TRBD1. Germline loops: CDR1 SGHTA, CDR2 FQGTGA. The length of the CDR3 is 16 residues.